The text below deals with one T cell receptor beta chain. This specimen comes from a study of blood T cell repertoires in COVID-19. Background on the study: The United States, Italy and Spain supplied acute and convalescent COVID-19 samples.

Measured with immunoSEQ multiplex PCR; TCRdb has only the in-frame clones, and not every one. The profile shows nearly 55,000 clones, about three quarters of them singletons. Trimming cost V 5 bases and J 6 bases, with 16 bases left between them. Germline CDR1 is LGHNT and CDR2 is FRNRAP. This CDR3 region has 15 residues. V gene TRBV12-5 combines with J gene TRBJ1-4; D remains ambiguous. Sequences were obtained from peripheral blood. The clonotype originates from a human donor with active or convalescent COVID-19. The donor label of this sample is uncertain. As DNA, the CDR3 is TGTGCTAGTGGTGCCCGGGAAATGTGGGATGAAAAACTGTTTTTT. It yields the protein CASGAREMWDEKLFF.